The clone carrying this TCR beta chain has more than one count but fewer than ten. Its specificity is unknown. TCRdb's copy holds only in-frame clones and misses some; the assay was immunoSEQ multiplex PCR. The table has 120,000 or so clones, more than 80% seen once; the top ten hold under 2.5%. This entry comes from a study of radiation and T cells in renal cell carcinoma. Study-wide findings and caveats: Without pretreatment biopsies, baseline tumor clonotype presence was undetermined.

Time point: blood 2 weeks post-SBRT. Treatment specified: 15 Gy SBRT to primary tumor, nephrectomy 4 weeks later. Radiation-treated patients gave blood at baseline, week 2 and week 4. The CDR3 spans 16 residues. Germline CDR1 and CDR2: SGHNT and YYREEE (reference sequence). V was pared by 4 bases and J by 8 bases, with 21 bases between. This clonotype was sampled from an older woman with renal cell carcinoma. This chain connects TRBV5-4 to TRBJ1-4, with D maybe TRBD1 (5 bases). Sequenced material: blood, taken from a patient whose treatment included radiotherapy and nephrectomy. This CDR3 is CASSPGPPGLKEKLFF. The CDR3 DNA reads as TGTGCCAGCAGCCCCGGGCCTCCAGGGCTTAAGGAAAAACTGTTTTTT.